These T cell receptor beta chains were read from a single sample in a study of T cell clones after liver transplantation. Method: immunoSEQ multiplex PCR; TCRdb's copy keeps in-frame clones and lacks some. The repertoire has some 60,000 clones, 60% to 80% of them found once; the top ten carry about 15%. This sample comprised CD4+ T cells from blood, obtained before liver transplant. The receptors shown here come from a human donor who received a liver transplant. CDR3s include the opening cysteine and the closing phenylalanine or tryptophan. A D gene is named only where the DNA matches it firmly. Size values are once, few and many counts, or a class for expanded clones, and some rows have none.

clone size: .
D gene: .
J gene: TRBJ1-1
V gene: TRBV19
CDR3 protein: CASSPGVGWGTEAFF
CDR3 DNA: TGTGCCAGTAGCCCCGGGGTAGGCTGGGGCACTGAAGCTTTCTTT

clone size: once
D gene: .
J gene: TRBJ1-3
V gene: TRBV7-9
CDR3 protein: CASSLQLRQGSGNTIYF
CDR3 DNA: TGTGCCAGCAGCTTACAGCTTCGGCAGGGATCTGGAAACACCATATATTTT

clone size: .
D gene: TRBD1
J gene: TRBJ1-1
V gene: TRBV10-3
CDR3 protein: CAIATGTENTEAFF
CDR3 DNA: TGTGCCATCGCAACCGGGACAGAGAACACTGAAGCTTTCTTT

clone size: .
D gene: .
J gene: TRBJ2-7
V gene: TRBV28
CDR3 protein: CASSPGQTYEQYF
CDR3 DNA: TGTGCCAGCAGTCCGGGACAAACCTACGAGCAGTACTTC

clone size: once
D gene: .
J gene: TRBJ1-2
V gene: TRBV6-4
CDR3 protein: CASRDTQGNYGYTF
CDR3 DNA: TGTGCCAGCAGGGACACACAGGGAAACTATGGCTACACCTTC

clone size: few
D gene: TRBD1
J gene: TRBJ1-2
V gene: TRBV4-1
CDR3 protein: CASSQGQGARVYGYTF
CDR3 DNA: TGCGCCAGCAGCCAAGGGCAGGGGGCGCGGGTTTATGGCTACACCTTC

clone size: .
D gene: .
J gene: TRBJ1-3
V gene: TRBV5-1
CDR3 protein: CASSLAVAENTIYF
CDR3 DNA: TGCGCCAGCAGCTTGGCCGTGGCAGAAAACACCATATATTTT

clone size: once
D gene: .
J gene: TRBJ2-4
V gene: TRBV10-2
CDR3 protein: CASSVADTLNIQYF
CDR3 DNA: TGCGCCAGCAGTGTAGCGGATACCTTAAACATTCAGTACTTC

clone size: .
D gene: TRBD1
J gene: TRBJ1-1
V gene: TRBV7-2
CDR3 protein: CASSFRDRGSTEAFF
CDR3 DNA: TGTGCCAGCAGCTTCCGGGACAGGGGATCCACTGAAGCTTTCTTT

clone size: few
D gene: .
J gene: TRBJ1-1
V gene: TRBV30
CDR3 protein: CAWSVLKEAFF
CDR3 DNA: TGTGCCTGGAGTGTACTAAAAGAAGCTTTCTTT

clone size: few
D gene: .
J gene: TRBJ2-1
V gene: TRBV27
CDR3 protein: CASSKRQGRAYNEQFF
CDR3 DNA: TGTGCCAGCAGCAAAAGACAGGGGAGGGCCTACAATGAGCAGTTCTTC

clone size: once
D gene: TRBD1
J gene: TRBJ1-1
V gene: TRBV30
CDR3 protein: CAWGTRDRRTEAFF
CDR3 DNA: TGTGCCTGGGGTACTCGGGACAGGCGCACTGAAGCTTTCTTT

clone size: few
D gene: TRBD1
J gene: TRBJ1-6
V gene: TRBV2
CDR3 protein: CASSGQGNSPLHF
CDR3 DNA: TGTGCCAGCTCGGGACAGGGGAATTCACCCCTCCACTTT